Below are 19 T cell receptor beta chains sequenced from a single sample in a study of T-cell memory formation after mild COVID-19. TCRdb re-called the 5' RACE reads through MiXCR, storing one row per CDR3 protein. This sample has around 310,000 distinct CDR3 sequences; 14% occur once, and the top ten carry 21%. The sample was PBMCs or a T cell subset sorted from them (not recorded which). These receptors were taken from a man in his late teens or twenties who had mild COVID-19 (a few samples of this study predate the infection). Cell type and time point are not known.

This clonotype was seen a handful of times. V is TRBV6-2 or TRBV6-3 and J is TRBJ1-5, with unresolved D. Germline V lookup: CDR1 MNHEY, CDR2 SVGEGT. V lost 2 bases to trimming and J lost 8 bases, with 7 bases between them. CDR3 length: 12 residues. In DNA, the CDR3 is TGTGCCAGCAGTTACAATCAGGAGCCCCAGCATTTT. This gives the protein CASSYNQEPQHF.

This rearrangement joins TRBV2 to TRBJ2-3; no clear D. Germline values: CDR1 SNHLY, CDR2 FYNNEI. V lost 3 bases to trimming and J lost 9 bases, with 10 bases between them. The CDR3 length is 12 residues. CDR3 DNA: TGTGCCAGCAGTGAGCCACAAAGCACGCAGTATTTT. Translation: CASSEPQSTQYF.

The chain links TRBV20-1 to TRBJ1-4; D unresolved. The CDR3 spans 13 residues. V lost 7 bases and J lost 7, with 16 bases in between. CDR1 is DFQATT, CDR2 SNEGSKA, per germline (reference sequence). CDR3 residues: CSVTGSPSEKLFF. The CDR3, as DNA: TGCAGTGTTACCGGCTCCCCGTCTGAAAAACTGTTTTTT.

The chain joins TRBV4-1 to TRBJ1-2; no clear D gene. V lost 4 bases, J lost 4 bases, and 16 bases lay in between. This CDR3 has 15 amino acids. Germline V CDR1 and CDR2: MGHRA, YSYEKL. CDR3: CASSLQYPDIYGYTF. The CDR3 nucleotides are TGCGCCAGCAGCCTCCAATACCCAGACATCTATGGCTACACCTTC.

This clonotype has just a few counts. The chain uses TRBV5-1 and TRBJ2-3, with 10 positions matching TRBD1. Unmatched junction bases numbered 5, after V lost 3 bases and J lost 4 bases. Germline CDR1 and CDR2: SGHRS and YFSETQ. CDR3 length: 15 residues. CDR3 in DNA: TGCGCCAGCAGCTCGGACAGGGGGTCGTCAGATACGCAGTATTTT. Translation: CASSSDRGSSDTQYF.

This chain joins TRBV7-9 and TRBJ2-1, with D uncertain. The V end lost 5 bases, the J end lost 7 bases, and 9 bases lay between the germline ends. The CDR3 spans 12 residues. The germline V gene has CDR1 SEHNR and CDR2 FQNEAQ (reference sequence). The CDR3 sequence: CASSAGPNEQFF. Here the CDR3 DNA reads TGTGCCAGCAGCGCCGGCCCTAATGAGCAGTTCTTC.

On this clonotype: An end of the junction differs from the germline gene, which may be a read error. The V call is TRBV5-1, the J call TRBJ1-1, with a possible D match to TRBD1 (5 bases). CDR1 and CDR2 from the germline V gene are SGHRS and YFSETQ. The CDR3 sequence is 13 residues long. CDR3 in DNA: TGCGACAGCAGCTTGGATGCTGGGGCGGACGTTTTCTTT. Translating it yields CDSSLDAGADVFF.

This clonotype was counted between two and nine times. The gene calls are TRBV5-1 and TRBJ2-7, with 8 bases matching TRBD1. Trimming cost V 4 bases and J 5 bases; bases outside gene matches: 14. The CDR3 runs to 16 residues. CDR1 and CDR2 from the germline V gene are SGHRS and YFSETQ. The CDR3: CASSPSIRDRSHEQYF. The CDR3 DNA follows: TGCGCCAGCAGCCCAAGTATCCGGGACAGGTCACACGAGCAGTACTTC. The entire variable domain, with the rest obtained from reference TRBV5-1 and TRBJ2-7, is as follows: KAGVTQTPRYLIKTRGQQVTLSCSPISGHRSVSWYQQTPGQGLQFLFEYFSETQRNKGNFPGRFSGRQFSNSRSEMNVSTLELGDSALYLCASSPSIRDRSHEQYFGPGTRLTVT.

This clonotype was counted at least ten times. The chain joins TRBV2 to TRBJ2-1, with D unresolved. Germline V gene sequence: CDR1 SNHLY, CDR2 FYNNEI. Deletions cut 1 base from V and 7 bases from J, with 5 bases between. The CDR3 loop spans 12 amino acids. This chain's CDR3 is CASSEDANEQFF. CDR3 bases: TGTGCCAGCAGTGAAGACGCTAATGAGCAGTTCTTC.

This chain uses TRBV7-4 with TRBJ1-1; D gene uncertain. Germline V gives CDR1 SGHVT, CDR2 SQSDAQ. The CDR3 sequence is 12 residues long. Trimming left V 3 bases short and J 7 bases short, with 9 bases between. CDR3 in DNA: TGTGCCAGCAGCTTGGACCAGGTTGAAGCTTTCTTT. This sequence encodes CASSLDQVEAFF.

This clonotype was seen more than once but under ten times. Here the CDR3 reads CASSLASGSSYNEQFF. CDR3 bases: TGTGCCAGCAGTTTGGCTAGCGGTAGCTCCTACAATGAGCAGTTCTTC. V and J are TRBV12-3 or TRBV12-4 and TRBJ2-1; 7 nucleotides match TRBD2. This CDR3 has 16 residues. Trimming at V came to 3 bases and at J to 0 bases, leaving 5 bases not matched to a gene.

This clonotype was seen only a few times. The chain recombines TRBV7-6 with TRBJ1-1, with D perhaps TRBD1 (5 bases). V lost 6 bases and J 3 bases, leaving 11 bases between the germline ends. In germline, CDR1 is SGHVS, CDR2 FNYEAQ. The CDR3 loop spans 13 amino acids. CDR3 DNA: TGTGCCAGCAGTCAGGGACGGTACACTGAAGCTTTCTTT. This codes for CASSQGRYTEAFF.

V and J are TRBV6-4 and TRBJ1-1; maybe TRBD1 (6 bases). The germline gives CDR1 MRHNA, CDR2 SNTAGT. The V gene lost 4 bases and the J gene lost 8 bases, with 14 bases spanning the gap. This CDR3 is built from 13 residues. CDR3 region: CASSGYREDEAFF. The CDR3 coding sequence is TGTGCCAGCAGTGGCTACAGGGAAGACGAAGCTTTCTTT.

The CDR3 sequence is CASSQDPYIGATTKNIQYF. CDR3 bases: TGCGCCAGCAGCCAAGATCCATACATAGGGGCCACGACCAAAAACATTCAGTACTTC. V usage is TRBV4-3 and J usage is TRBJ2-4, with D perhaps matching TRBD1 (5 bases). Germline CDR1 is LGHNA and CDR2 is YSLEER. The CDR3 sequence is 19 residues long. V gave up 0 bases and J gave up 2 bases, with 20 bases separating them.

This clonotype was seen at least ten times. The gene calls are TRBV20-1 and TRBJ2-3, with 8 bases fitting TRBD2. V shed 5 bases, J shed 2 bases, and the junction held 12 bases outside the gene matches. CDR3 length equals 16 residues. CDR1 and CDR2 from the germline V gene are DFQATT and SNEGSKA (reference sequence). CDR3 nucleotide sequence: TGCAGTGCTCGTTTTGGCAGCGGGGGACCCACAGATACGCAGTATTTT. It yields the protein CSARFGSGGPTDTQYF.

This clonotype came up many times. This chain joins TRBV7-2 and TRBJ2-7, with TRBD1 matching 7 bases. The CDR3 is 13 amino acids. Germline assignment: CDR1 SGHTA and CDR2 FQGNSA. Trimming at V came to 2 bases and at J to 2 bases, leaving 0 bases not matched to a gene. The CDR3 is CASSLRGPYEQYF. DNA of the CDR3: TGTGCCAGCAGCTTAAGGGGGCCCTACGAGCAGTACTTC.

The J gene is TRBJ1-6, the V gene TRBV25-1, with a possible D match to TRBD1 (5 bases). Germline CDR1 reads MGHDK; CDR2 reads SYGVNS. V gave up 3 bases and J gave up 0 bases, with 12 bases separating them. The CDR3 is 17 amino acids. CDR3 in DNA: TGTGCCAGCAGTGAGGGACCCCCGAGCTCCTATAATTCACCCCTCCACTTT. It translates to CASSEGPPSSYNSPLHF.

V is TRBV7-9 and J is TRBJ2-5, with 7 bases that match TRBD1. The germline V gene encodes CDR1 SEHNR and CDR2 FQNEAQ (reference sequence). V was clipped by 10 bases and J by 2 bases; unmatched bases: 7. The CDR3 runs to 13 residues. CDR3 nucleotides: TGTGCCACCGTCCCGGACAGGCAAGAGACCCAGTACTTC. It codes for CATVPDRQETQYF.

The chain is built from TRBV7-6 and TRBJ2-1, with 11 bases lining up with TRBD1. The CDR3 has 15 residues. The germline V gene encodes CDR1 SGHVS and CDR2 FNYEAQ. The J segment lost 7 bases and the V segment lost 5 bases, leaving 7 bases of the junction unmatched. The CDR3 DNA is TGTGCCAGCAGCACGGGGACAGGGGGGCGTAATGAGCAGTTCTTC. Its translation: CASSTGTGGRNEQFF. Full variable domain (rest looked up from reference TRBV7-6 and TRBJ2-1): GAGVSQSPRYKVTKRGQDVALRCDPISGHVSLYWYRQALGQGPEFLTYFNYEAQQDKSGLPNDRFSAERPEGSISTLTIQRTEQRDSAMYRCASSTGTGGRNEQFFGPGTRLTVL.